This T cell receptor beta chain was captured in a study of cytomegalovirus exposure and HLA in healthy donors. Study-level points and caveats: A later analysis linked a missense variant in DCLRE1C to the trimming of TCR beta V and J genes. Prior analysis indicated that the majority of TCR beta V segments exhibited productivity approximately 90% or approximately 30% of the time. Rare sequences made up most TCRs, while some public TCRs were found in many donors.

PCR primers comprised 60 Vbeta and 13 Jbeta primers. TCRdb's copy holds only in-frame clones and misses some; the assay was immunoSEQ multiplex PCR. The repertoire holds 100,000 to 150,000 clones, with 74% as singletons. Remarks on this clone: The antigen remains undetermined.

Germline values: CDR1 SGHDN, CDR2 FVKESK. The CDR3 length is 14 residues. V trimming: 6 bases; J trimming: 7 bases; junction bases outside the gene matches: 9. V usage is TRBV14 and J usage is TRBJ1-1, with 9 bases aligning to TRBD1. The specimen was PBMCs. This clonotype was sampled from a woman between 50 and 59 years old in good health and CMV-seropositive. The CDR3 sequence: CASRLQGAWGEAFF. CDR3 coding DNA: TGTGCCAGCAGACTACAGGGGGCGTGGGGTGAAGCTTTCTTT.